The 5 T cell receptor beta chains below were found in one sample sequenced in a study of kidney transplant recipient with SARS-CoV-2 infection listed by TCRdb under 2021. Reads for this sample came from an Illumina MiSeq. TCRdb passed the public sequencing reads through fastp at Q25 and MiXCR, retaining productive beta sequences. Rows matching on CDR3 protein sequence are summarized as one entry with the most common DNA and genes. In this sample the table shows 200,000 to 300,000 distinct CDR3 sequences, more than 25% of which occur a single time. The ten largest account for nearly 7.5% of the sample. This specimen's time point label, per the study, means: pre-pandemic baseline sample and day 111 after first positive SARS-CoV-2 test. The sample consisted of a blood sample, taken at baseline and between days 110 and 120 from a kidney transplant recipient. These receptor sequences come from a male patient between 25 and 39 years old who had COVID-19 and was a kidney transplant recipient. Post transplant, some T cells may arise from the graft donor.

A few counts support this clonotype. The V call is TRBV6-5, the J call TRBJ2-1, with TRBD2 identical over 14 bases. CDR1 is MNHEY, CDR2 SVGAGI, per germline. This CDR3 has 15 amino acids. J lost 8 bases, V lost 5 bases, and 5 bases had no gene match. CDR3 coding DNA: TGTGCCAGCAGTGGGACTAGCGGGAGTGTCGATGAGCAGTTCTTC. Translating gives CASSGTSGSVDEQFF.

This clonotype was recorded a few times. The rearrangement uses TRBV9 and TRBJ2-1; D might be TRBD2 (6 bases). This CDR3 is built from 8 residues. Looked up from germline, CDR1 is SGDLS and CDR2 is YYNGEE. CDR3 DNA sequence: TGTCGCGGGGATGAGCAGTTCTTC. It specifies CRGDEQFF.

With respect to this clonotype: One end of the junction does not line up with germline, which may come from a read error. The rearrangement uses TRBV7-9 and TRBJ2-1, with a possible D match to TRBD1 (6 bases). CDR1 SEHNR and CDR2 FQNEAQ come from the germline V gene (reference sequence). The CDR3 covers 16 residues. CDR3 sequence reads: CTSSLVGRGREKEQFF. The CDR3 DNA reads TGTACCAGCAGCTTAGTGGGCAGGGGAAGAGAAAAAGAGCAGTTCTTC.

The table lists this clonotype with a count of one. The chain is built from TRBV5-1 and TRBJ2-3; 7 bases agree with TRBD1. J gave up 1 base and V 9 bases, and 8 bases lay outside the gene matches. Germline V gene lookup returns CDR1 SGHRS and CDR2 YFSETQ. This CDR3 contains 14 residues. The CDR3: CATNRDRGTDTQYF. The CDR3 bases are TGCGCCACCAATAGGGACAGAGGCACAGATACGCAGTATTTT. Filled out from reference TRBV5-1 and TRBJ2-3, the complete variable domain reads KAGVTQTPRYLIKTRGQQVTLSCSPISGHRSVSWYQQTPGQGLQFLFEYFSETQRNKGNFPGRFSGRQFSNSRSEMNVSTLELGDSALYLCATNRDRGTDTQYFGPGTRLTVL.

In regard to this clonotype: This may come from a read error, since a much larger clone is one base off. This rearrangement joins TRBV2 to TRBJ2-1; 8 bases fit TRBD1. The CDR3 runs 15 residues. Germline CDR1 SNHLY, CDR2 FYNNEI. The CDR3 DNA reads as TGTGCCAGCAGTACGACAGGGGAAAACCACAATGAGCCGTTCTTC. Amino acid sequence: CASSTTGENHNEPFF.